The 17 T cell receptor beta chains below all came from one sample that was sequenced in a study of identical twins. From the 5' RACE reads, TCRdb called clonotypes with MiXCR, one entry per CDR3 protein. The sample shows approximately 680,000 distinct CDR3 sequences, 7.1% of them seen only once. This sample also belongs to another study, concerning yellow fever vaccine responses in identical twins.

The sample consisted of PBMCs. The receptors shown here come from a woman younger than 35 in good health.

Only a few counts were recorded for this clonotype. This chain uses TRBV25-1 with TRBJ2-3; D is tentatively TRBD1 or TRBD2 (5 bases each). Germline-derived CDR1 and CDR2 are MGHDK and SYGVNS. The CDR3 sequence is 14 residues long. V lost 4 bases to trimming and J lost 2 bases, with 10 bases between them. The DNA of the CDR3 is TGTGCCAGCAGTGGATACGGGGCCACAGATACGCAGTATTTT. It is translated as CASSGYGATDTQYF.

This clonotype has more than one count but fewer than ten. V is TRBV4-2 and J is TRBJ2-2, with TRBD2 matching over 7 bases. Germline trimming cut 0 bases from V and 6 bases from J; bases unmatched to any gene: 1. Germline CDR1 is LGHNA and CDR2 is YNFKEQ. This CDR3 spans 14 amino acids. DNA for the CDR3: TGTGCCAGCAGCCAAGATAGCGGGCCCGGGGAGCTGTTTTTT. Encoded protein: CASSQDSGPGELFF.

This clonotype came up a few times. The CDR3 DNA sequence: TGTGCCAGCACACGTTTGGGGGGCCTGGGTGAAAAACTGTTTTTT. Amino acid sequence: CASTRLGGLGEKLFF. This chain joins TRBV27 and TRBJ1-4, with D perhaps TRBD1 (6 bases). Trimming cost V 7 bases and J 7 bases, with 19 bases left between them. The CDR3 has 15 amino acids. Germline V gene data show CDR1 as MNHEY and CDR2 as SMNVEV (reference sequence).

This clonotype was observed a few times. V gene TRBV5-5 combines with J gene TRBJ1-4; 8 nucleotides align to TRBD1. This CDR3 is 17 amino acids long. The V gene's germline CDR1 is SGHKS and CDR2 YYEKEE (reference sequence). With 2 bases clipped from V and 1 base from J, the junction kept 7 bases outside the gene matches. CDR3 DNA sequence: TGTGCCAGCAGCTTCCGACAACAGGGGGGAACTAATGAAAAACTGTTTTTT. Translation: CASSFRQQGGTNEKLFF.

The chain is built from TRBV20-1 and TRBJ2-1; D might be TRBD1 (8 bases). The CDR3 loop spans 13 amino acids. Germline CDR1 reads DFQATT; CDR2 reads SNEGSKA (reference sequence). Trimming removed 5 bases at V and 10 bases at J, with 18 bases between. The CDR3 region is CSARGSGDREQFF. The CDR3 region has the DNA TGCAGTGCTCGGGGGAGCGGGGACAGGGAGCAGTTCTTC.

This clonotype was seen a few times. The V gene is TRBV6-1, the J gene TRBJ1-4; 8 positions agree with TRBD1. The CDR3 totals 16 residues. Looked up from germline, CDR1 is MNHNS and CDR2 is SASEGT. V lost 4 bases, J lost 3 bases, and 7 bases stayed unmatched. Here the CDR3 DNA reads TGTGCCAGCAGTGCGACAAGGACAGGGTCTAATGAAAAACTGTTTTTT. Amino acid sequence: CASSATRTGSNEKLFF.

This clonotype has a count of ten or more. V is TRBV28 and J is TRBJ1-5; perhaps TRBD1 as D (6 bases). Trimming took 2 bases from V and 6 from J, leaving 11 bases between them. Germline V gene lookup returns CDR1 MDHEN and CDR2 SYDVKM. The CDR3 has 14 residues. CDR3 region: CASSLQGPGQPQHF. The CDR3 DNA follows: TGTGCCAGCAGTTTACAGGGGCCGGGTCAGCCCCAGCATTTT.

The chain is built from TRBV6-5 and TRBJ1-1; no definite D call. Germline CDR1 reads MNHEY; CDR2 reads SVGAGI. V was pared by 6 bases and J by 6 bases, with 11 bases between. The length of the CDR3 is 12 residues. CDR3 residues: CASSRGLSEAFF. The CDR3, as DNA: TGTGCCAGCAGCCGCGGGTTGTCTGAAGCTTTCTTT.

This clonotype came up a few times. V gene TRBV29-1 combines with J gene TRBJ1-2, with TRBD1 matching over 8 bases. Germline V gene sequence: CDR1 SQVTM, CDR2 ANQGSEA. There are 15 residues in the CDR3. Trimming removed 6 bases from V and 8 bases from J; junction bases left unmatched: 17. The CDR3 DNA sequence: TGCAGCGTCCCCTCCGCCGGACAGGGACTCCTGGGCTACACCTTC. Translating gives CSVPSAGQGLLGYTF.

The CDR3 region has the DNA TGTGCCAGCAGCTTCATTAGCGGGAGTTACAATGAGCAGTTCTTC. Protein: CASSFISGSYNEQFF. The rearrangement links TRBV7-9 to TRBJ2-1, with 9 bases fitting TRBD2. The germline V gene encodes CDR1 SEHNR and CDR2 FQNEAQ (reference sequence). The CDR3 loop spans 15 amino acids. J lost 4 bases, V lost 3 bases, and 4 bases had no gene match.

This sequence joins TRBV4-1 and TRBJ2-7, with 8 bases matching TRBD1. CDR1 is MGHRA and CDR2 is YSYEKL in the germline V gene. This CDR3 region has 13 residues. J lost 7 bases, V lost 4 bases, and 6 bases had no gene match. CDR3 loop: CASSRQGAVEQYF. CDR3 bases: TGCGCCAGCAGCCGTCAGGGGGCTGTGGAGCAGTACTTC.

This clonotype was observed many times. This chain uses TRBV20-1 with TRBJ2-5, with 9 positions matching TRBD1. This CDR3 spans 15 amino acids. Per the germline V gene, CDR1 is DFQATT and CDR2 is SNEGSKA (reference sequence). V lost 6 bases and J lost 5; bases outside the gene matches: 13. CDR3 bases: TGCAGTGCAGCGACCGGGACAGGGTTTGGGGAGACCCAGTACTTC. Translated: CSAATGTGFGETQYF.

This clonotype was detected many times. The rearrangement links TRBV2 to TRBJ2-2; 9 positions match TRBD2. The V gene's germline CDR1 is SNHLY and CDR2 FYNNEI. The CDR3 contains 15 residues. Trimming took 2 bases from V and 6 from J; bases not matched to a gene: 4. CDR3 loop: CASSELAGFSGELFF. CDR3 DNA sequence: TGTGCCAGCAGTGAACTAGCGGGATTTTCCGGGGAGCTGTTTTTT.

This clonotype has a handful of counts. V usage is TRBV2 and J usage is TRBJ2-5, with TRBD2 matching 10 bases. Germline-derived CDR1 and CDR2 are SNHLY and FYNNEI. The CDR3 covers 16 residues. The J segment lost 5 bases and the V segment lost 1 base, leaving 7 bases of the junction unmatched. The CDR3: CASSEGASGRGETQYF. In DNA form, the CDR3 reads TGTGCCAGCAGTGAAGGGGCTAGCGGGAGAGGGGAGACCCAGTACTTC. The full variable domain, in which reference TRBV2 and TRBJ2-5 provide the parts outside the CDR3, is EPEVTQTPSHQVTQMGQEVILRCVPISNHLYFYWYRQILGQKVEFLVSFYNNEISEKSEIFDDQFSVERPDGSNFTLKIRSTKLEDSAMYFCASSEGASGRGETQYFGPGTRLLVL.

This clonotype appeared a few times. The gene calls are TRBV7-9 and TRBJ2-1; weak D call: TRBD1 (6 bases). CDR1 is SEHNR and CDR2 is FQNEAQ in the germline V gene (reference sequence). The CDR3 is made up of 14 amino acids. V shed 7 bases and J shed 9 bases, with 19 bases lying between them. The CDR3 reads CASIITGSPREQFF. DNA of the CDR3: TGTGCCAGCATCATTACAGGGTCCCCTCGTGAGCAGTTCTTC.

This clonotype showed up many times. CDR3 coding DNA: TGCAGCGTTGCGCCCGGGTCTAGCACAGATACGCAGTATTTT. As protein: CSVAPGSSTDTQYF. The V and J genes are TRBV29-1 and TRBJ2-3; D ambiguous. Trimming left V 4 bases short and J 0 bases short, with 11 bases between. The CDR3 has 14 residues. Per the germline V gene, CDR1 is SQVTM and CDR2 is ANQGSEA.

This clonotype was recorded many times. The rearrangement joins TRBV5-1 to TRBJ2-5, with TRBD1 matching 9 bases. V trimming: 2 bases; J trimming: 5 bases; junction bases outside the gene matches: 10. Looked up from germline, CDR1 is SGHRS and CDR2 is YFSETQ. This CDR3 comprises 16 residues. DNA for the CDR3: TGCGCCAGCAGCTTCGCACAAACAGGGGGCTTGGAGACCCAGTACTTC. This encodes CASSFAQTGGLETQYF. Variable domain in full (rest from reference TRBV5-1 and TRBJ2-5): KAGVTQTPRYLIKTRGQQVTLSCSPISGHRSVSWYQQTPGQGLQFLFEYFSETQRNKGNFPGRFSGRQFSNSRSEMNVSTLELGDSALYLCASSFAQTGGLETQYFGPGTRLLVL.